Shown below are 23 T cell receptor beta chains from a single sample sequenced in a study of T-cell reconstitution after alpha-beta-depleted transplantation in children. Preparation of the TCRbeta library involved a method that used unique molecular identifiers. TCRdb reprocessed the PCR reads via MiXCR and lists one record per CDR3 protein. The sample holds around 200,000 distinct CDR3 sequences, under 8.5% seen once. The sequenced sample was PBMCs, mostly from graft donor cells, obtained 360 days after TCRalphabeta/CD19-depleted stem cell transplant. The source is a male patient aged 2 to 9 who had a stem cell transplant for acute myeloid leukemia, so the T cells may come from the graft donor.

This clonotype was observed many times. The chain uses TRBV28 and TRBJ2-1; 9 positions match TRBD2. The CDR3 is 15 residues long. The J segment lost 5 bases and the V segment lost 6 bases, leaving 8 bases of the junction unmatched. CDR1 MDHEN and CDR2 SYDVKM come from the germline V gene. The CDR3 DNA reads TGTGCCAGCAGCACCGGGACTAGCTGGCACAATGAGCAGTTCTTC. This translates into CASSTGTSWHNEQFF.

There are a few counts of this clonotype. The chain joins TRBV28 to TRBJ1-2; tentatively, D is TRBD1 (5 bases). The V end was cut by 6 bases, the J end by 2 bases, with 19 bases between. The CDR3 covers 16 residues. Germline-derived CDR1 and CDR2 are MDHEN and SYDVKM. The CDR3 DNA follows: TGTGCCAGCAGGCAACATCCCCCGGGACCGAACTATGGCTACACCTTC. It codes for CASRQHPPGPNYGYTF.

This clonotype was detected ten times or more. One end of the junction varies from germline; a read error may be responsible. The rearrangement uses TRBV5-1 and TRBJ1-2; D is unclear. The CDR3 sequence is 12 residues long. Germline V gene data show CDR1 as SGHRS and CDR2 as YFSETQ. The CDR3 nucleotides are TGTGCCAGCAGCTTAGGTAGCTATGGCTACACCTTC. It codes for CASSLGSYGYTF.

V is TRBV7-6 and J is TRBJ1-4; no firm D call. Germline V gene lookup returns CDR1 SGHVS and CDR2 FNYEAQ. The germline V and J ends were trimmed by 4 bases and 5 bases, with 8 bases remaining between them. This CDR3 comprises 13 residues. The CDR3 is CASSSDGNEKLFF. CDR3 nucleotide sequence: TGTGCCAGCAGCTCGGACGGGAATGAAAAACTGTTTTTT.

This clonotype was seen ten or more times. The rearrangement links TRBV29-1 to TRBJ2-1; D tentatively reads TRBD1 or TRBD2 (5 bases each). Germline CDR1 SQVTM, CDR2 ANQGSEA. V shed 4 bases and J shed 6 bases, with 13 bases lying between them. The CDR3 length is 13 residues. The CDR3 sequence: CSVARGSRNEQFF. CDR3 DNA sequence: TGCAGCGTTGCCCGGGGCTCTCGCAATGAGCAGTTCTTC.

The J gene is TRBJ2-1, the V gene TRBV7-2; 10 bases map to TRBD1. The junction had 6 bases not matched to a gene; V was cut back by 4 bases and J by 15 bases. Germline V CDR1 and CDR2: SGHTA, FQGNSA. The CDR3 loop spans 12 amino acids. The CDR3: CASSWTGQGTFF. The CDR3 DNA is TGTGCCAGCAGCTGGACGGGACAGGGGACGTTCTTC.

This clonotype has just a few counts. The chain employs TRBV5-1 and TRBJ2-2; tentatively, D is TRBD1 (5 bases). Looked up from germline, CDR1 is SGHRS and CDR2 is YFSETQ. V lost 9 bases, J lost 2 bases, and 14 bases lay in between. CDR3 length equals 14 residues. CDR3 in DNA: TGCGCCACCGGCGACAGTGCCAACACCGGGGAGCTGTTTTTT. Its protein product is CATGDSANTGELFF.

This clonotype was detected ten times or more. CDR3 region: CASSLRTGGVGTGELFF. CDR3 nucleotides: TGTGCCAGCAGCTTACGGACAGGGGGCGTAGGCACCGGGGAGCTGTTTTTT. This chain uses TRBV7-2 with TRBJ2-2, with 11 bases fitting TRBD1. The CDR3 spans 17 residues. J gave up 4 bases and V 2 bases, and 6 bases lay outside the gene matches. Germline V gene lookup returns CDR1 SGHTA and CDR2 FQGNSA.

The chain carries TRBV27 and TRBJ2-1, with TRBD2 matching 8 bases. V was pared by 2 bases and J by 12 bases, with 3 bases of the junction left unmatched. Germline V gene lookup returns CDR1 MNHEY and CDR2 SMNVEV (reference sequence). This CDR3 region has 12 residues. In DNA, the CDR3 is TGTGCCAGCAGTTTACCTAGCGGGTGGCAGTTCTTC. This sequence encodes CASSLPSGWQFF.

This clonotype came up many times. The CDR3 here is CSAYEWNTEAFF. The CDR3 DNA reads as TGCAGCGCCTACGAATGGAACACTGAAGCTTTCTTT. The chain couples TRBV29-1 to TRBJ1-1; D is ambiguous. The CDR3 is made up of 12 amino acids. Deletions cut 7 bases from V and 1 base from J, with 10 bases between. CDR1 is SQVTM, CDR2 ANQGSEA, per germline.

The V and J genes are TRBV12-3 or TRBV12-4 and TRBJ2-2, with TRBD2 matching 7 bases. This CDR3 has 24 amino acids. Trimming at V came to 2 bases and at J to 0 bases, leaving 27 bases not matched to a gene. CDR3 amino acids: CASSLHSRLVWGGTQFSNTGELFF. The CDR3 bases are TGTGCCAGCAGTTTACACAGCCGCCTGGTTTGGGGAGGGACGCAGTTTTCGAACACCGGGGAGCTGTTTTTT.

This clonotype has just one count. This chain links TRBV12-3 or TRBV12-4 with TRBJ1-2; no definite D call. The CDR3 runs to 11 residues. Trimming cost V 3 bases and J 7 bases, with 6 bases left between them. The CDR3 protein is CASSFTSGYTF. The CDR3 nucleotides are TGTGCCAGCAGTTTTACAAGTGGCTACACCTTC.

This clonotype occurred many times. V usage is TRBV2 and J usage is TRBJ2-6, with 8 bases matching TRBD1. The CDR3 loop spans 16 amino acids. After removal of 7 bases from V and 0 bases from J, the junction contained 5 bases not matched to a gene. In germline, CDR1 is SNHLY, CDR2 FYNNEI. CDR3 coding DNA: TGTGCCAGCACTGGACAGGGTAGCTCTGGGGCCAACGTCCTGACTTTC. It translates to CASTGQGSSGANVLTF.

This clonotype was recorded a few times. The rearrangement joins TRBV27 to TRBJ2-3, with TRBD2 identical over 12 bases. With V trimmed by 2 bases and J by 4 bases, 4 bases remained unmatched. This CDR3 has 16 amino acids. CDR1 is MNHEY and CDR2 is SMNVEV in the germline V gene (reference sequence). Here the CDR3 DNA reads TGTGCCAGCAGTTTACTGACTAGCGGGGGACCAGATACGCAGTATTTT. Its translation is CASSLLTSGGPDTQYF.

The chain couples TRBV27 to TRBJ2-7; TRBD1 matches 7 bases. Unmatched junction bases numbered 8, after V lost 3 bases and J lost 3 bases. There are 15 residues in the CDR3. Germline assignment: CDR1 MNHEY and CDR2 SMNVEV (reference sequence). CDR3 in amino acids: CASSLGRAGGYEQYF. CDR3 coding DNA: TGTGCCAGCAGTTTGGGCCGGGCAGGGGGCTACGAGCAGTACTTC.

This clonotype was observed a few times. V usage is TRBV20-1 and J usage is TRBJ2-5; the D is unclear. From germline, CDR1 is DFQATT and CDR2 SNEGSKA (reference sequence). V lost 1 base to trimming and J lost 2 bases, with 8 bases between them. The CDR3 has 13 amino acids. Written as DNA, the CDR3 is TGCAGTGCTAGAGGGCTCTTACAAGAGACCCAGTACTTC. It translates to CSARGLLQETQYF.

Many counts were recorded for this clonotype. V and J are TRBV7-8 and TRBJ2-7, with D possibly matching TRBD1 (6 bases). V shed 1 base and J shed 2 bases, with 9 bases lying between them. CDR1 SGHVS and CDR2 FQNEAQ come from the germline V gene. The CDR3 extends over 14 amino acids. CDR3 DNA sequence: TGTGCCAGCAGCTTAGGACAGGTTACCTACGAGCAGTACTTC. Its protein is CASSLGQVTYEQYF.

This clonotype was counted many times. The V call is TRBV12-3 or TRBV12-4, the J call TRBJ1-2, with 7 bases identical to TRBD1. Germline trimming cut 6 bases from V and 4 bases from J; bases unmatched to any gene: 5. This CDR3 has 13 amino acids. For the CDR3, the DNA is TGTGCCAGCAGGTCAGACAGGGCCTATGGCTACACCTTC. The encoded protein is CASRSDRAYGYTF.

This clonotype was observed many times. The CDR3 loop reads CASSYGVGQEETQYF. The CDR3 nucleotides are TGCGCCAGCAGCTATGGAGTGGGACAGGAAGAGACCCAGTACTTC. The chain recombines TRBV4-3 with TRBJ2-5; 8 nucleotides agree with TRBD1. The V gene end was trimmed by 5 bases and the J gene end by 3 bases; junction bases not matched to a gene: 8. Germline assignment: CDR1 LGHNA and CDR2 YSLEER. The CDR3 has 15 amino acids.

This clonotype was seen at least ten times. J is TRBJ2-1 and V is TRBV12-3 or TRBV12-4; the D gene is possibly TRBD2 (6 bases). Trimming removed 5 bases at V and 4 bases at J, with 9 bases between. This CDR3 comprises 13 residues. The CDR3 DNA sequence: TGTGCCAGCAGTCCGGGAGAGTACAATGAGCAGTTCTTC. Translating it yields CASSPGEYNEQFF.

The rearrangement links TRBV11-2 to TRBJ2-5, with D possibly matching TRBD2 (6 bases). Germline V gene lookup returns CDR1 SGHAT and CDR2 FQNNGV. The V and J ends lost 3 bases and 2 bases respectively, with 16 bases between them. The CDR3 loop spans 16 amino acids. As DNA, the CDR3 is TGTGCCAGCAGCTTTCCGAAACTAGCCCTTCAAGAGACCCAGTACTTC. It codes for CASSFPKLALQETQYF.

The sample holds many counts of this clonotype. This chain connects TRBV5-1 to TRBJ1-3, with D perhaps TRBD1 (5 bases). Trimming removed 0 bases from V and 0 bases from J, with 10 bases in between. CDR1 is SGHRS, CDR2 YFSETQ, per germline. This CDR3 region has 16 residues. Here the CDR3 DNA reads TGCGCCAGCAGCTTGGCTGGCAGGGACTCTGGAAACACCATATATTTT. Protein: CASSLAGRDSGNTIYF.

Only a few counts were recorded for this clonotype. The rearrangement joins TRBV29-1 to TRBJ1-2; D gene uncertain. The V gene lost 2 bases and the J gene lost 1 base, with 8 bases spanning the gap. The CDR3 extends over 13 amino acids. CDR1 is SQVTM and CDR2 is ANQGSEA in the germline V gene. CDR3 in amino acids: CSVEYPGNYGYTF. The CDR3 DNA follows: TGCAGCGTTGAATATCCGGGTAACTATGGCTACACCTTC.